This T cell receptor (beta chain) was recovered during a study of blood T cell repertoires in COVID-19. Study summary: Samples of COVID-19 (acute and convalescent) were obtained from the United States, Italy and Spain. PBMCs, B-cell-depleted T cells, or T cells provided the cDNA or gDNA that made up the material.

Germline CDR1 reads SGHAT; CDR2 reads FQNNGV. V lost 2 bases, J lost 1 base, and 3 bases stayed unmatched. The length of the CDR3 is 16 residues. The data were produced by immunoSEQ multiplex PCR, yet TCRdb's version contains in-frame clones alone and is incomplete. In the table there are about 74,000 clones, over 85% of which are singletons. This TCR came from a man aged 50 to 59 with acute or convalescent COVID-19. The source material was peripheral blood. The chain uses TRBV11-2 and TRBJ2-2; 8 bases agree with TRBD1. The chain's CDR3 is CASSLSGTGNTGELFF. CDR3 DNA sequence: TGTGCCAGCAGCTTATCCGGGACAGGGAACACCGGGGAGCTGTTTTTT.